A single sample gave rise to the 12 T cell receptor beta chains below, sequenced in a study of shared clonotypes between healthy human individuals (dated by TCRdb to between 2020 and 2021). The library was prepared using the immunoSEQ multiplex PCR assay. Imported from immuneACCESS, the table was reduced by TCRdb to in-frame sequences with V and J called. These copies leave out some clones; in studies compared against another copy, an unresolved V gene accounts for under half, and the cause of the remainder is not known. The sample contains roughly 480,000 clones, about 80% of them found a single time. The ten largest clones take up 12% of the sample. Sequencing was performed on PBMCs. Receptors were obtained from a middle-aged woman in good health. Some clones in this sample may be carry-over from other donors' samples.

CDR3 bases: TGCGCCAGCAGCTTGGATGGCAGGGTTAGTGGCTACACCTTC. This sequence encodes CASSLDGRVSGYTF. V usage is TRBV5-1 and J usage is TRBJ1-2; TRBD1 is a possible D gene (5 bases). From germline, CDR1 is SGHRS and CDR2 YFSETQ. V shed 0 bases and J shed 7 bases, with 13 bases lying between them. The CDR3 sequence is 14 residues long.

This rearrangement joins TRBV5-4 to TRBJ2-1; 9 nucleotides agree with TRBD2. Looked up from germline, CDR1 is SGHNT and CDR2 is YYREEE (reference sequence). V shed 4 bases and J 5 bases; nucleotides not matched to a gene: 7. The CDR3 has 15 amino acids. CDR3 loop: CASSASSGTNNEQFF. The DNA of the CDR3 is TGTGCCAGCAGCGCTTCTAGCGGGACTAACAATGAGCAGTTCTTC. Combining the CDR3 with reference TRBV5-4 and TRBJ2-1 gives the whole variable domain ETGVTQSPTHLIKTRGQQVTLRCSSQSGHNTVSWYQQALGQGPQFIFQYYREEENGRGNFPPRFSGLQFPNYSSELNVNALELDDSALYLCASSASSGTNNEQFFGPGTRLTVL.

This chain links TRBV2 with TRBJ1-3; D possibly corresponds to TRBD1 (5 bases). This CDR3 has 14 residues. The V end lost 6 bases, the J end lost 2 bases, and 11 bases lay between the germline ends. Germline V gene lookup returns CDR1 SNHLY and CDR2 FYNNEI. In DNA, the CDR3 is TGTGCCAGCAGACCCGACAGTGCTGGAAACACCATATATTTT. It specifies CASRPDSAGNTIYF.

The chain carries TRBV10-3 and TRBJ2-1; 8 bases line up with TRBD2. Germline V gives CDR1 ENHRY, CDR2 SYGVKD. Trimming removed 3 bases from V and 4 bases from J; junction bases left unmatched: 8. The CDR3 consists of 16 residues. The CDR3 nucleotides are TGTGCCATCAGTGATGGGTCTGTAGCGGGGTACAATGAGCAGTTCTTC. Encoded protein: CAISDGSVAGYNEQFF.

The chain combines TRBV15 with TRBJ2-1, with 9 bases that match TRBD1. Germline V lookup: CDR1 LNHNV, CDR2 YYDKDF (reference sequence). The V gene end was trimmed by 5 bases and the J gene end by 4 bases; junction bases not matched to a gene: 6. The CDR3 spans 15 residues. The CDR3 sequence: CATSLRQGEYNEQFF. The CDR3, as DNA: TGTGCCACCAGCCTTCGACAGGGGGAGTACAATGAGCAGTTCTTC.

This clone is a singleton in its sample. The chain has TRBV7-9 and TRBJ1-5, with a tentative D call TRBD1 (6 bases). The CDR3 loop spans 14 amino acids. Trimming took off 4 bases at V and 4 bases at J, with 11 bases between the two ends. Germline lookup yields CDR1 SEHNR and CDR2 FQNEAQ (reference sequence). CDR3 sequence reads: CASSWGGGNQPQHF. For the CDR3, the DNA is TGTGCCAGCAGCTGGGGGGGCGGGAATCAGCCCCAGCATTTT. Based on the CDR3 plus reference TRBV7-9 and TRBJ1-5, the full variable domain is DTGVSQNPRHKITKRGQNVTFRCDPISEHNRLYWYRQTLGQGPEFLTYFQNEAQLEKSRLLSDRFSAERPKGSFSTLEIQRTEQGDSAMYLCASSWGGGNQPQHFGDGTRLSIL.

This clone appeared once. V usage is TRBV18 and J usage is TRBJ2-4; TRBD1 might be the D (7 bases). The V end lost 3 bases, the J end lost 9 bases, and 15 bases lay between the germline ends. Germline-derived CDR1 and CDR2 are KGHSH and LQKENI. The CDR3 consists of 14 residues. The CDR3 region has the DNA TGTGCCAGCTCACCTGGGCAGGGGGAGGTCATTCAGTACTTC. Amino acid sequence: CASSPGQGEVIQYF.

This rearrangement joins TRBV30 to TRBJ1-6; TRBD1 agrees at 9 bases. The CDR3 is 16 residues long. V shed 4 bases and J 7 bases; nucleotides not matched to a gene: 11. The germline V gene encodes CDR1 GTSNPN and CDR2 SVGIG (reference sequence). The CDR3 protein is CAWNPGTGSDNSPLHF. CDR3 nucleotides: TGTGCCTGGAATCCCGGGACAGGGTCGGACAATTCACCCCTCCACTTT. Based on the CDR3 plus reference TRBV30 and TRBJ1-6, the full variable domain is SQTIHQWPATLVQPVGSPLSLECTVEGTSNPNLYWYRQAAGRGLQLLFYSVGIGQISSEVPQNLSASRPQDRQFILSSKKLLLSDSGFYLCAWNPGTGSDNSPLHFGNGTRLTVT.

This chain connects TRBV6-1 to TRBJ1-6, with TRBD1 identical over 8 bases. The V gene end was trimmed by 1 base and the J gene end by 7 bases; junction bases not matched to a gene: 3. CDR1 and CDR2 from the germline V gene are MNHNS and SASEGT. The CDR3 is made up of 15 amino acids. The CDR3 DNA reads TGTGCCAGCAGTGAAGTCAGGACAGGGAATTCACCCCTCCACTTT. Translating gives CASSEVRTGNSPLHF.

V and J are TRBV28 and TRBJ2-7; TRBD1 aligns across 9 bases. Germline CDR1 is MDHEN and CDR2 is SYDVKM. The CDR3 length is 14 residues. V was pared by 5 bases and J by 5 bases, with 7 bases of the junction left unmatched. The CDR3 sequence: CASSGPGQGDEQYF. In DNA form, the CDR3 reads TGTGCCAGCAGTGGCCCGGGACAGGGAGACGAGCAGTACTTC. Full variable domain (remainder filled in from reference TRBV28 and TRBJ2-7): DVKVTQSSRYLVKRTGEKVFLECVQDMDHENMFWYRQDPGLGLRLIYFSYDVKMKEKGDIPEGYSVSREKKERFSLILESASTNQTSMYLCASSGPGQGDEQYFGPGTRLTVT.

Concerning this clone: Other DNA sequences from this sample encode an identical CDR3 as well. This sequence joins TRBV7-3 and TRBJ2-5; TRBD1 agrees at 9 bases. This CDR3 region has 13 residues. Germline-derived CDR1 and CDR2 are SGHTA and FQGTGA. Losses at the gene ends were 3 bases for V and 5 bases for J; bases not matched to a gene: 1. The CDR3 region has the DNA TGTGCCAGCAGCTTGGGACAGGGCGAGACCCAGTACTTC. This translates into CASSLGQGETQYF.

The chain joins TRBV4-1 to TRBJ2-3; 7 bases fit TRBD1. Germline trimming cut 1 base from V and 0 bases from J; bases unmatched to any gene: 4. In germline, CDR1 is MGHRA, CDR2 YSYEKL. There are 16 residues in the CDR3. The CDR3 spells CASSQGDRRSTDTQYF. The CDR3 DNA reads TGCGCCAGCAGCCAAGGGGACAGACGTAGCACAGATACGCAGTATTTT.